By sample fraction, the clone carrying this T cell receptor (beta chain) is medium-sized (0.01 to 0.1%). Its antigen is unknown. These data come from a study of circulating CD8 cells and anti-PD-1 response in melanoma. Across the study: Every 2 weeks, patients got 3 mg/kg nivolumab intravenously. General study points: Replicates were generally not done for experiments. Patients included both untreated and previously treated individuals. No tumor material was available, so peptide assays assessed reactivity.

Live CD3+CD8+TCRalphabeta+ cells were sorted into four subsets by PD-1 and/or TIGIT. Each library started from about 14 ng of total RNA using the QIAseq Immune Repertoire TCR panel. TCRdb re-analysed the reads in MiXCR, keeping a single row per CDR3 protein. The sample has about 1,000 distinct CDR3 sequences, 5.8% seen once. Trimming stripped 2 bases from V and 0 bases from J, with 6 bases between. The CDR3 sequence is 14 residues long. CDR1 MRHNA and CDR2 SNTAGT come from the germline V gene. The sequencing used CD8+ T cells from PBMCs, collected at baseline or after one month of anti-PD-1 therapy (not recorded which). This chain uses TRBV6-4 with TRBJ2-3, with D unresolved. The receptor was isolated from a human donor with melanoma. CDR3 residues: CASSDRPSTDTQYF. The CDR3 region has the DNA TGTGCCAGCAGTGACAGGCCTAGCACAGATACGCAGTATTTT.